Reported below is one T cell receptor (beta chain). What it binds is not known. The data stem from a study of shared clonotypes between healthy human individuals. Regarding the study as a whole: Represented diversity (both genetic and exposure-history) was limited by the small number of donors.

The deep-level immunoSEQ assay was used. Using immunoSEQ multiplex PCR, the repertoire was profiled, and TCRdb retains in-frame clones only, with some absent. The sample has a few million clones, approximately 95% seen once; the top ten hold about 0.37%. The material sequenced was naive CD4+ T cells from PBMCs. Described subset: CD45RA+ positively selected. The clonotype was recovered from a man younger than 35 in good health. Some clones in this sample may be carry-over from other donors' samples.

The CDR3 coding sequence is TGTGCCAGCAGCTTAGACAGGTGGGCCGGGGAGCTGTTTTTT. Translation: CASSLDRWAGELFF. This sequence joins TRBV7-2 and TRBJ2-2; the D gene is possibly TRBD1 (5 bases). The CDR3 runs 14 residues. V lost 1 base, J lost 6 bases, and 9 bases lay in between. The V gene's germline CDR1 is SGHTA and CDR2 FQGNSA. Using reference TRBV7-2 and TRBJ2-2 for the parts outside the CDR3, the full variable domain is GAGVSQSPSNKVTEKGKDVELRCDPISGHTALYWYRQSLGQGLEFLIYFQGNSAPDKSGLPSDRFSAERTGGSVSTLTIQRTQQEDSAVYLCASSLDRWAGELFFGEGSRLTVL.